Shown below are 3 T cell receptor beta chains from a single sample sequenced in a study of T cell responses to AZD1222 COVID-19 vaccine. Measured with immunoSEQ multiplex PCR; TCRdb has only the in-frame clones, and not every one. The sample has roughly 200,000 clones; roughly 94% are singletons. The material sequenced was peripheral blood, taken 28 days after the second dose of the MenACWY control vaccine. These receptors all stem from an adult who received the MenACWY meningococcal vaccine as a control.

The chain links TRBV6-5 to TRBJ1-5; the D is unclear. Trimming shortened V by 6 bases and J by 1 base, and 7 bases separated the two germline ends. Germline assignment: CDR1 MNHEY and CDR2 SVGAGI. The CDR3 covers 13 residues. The CDR3: CASRPDSNQPQHF. In DNA, the CDR3 is TGTGCCAGCAGGCCGGACAGCAATCAGCCCCAGCATTTT.

This chain uses TRBV6-6 with TRBJ1-5; D unresolved. Deletions cut 5 bases from V and 6 bases from J, with 11 bases between. The germline V gene has CDR1 MNHNY and CDR2 SVGAGI (reference sequence). CDR3 length: 13 residues. The CDR3 nucleotides read TGTGCCAGCAGTGACCTTGAGGGTCAGCCCCAGCATTTT. It translates to CASSDLEGQPQHF.

This clone was detected once. The chain is built from TRBV6-5 and TRBJ2-5; perhaps TRBD2 as D (5 bases). The CDR3 runs to 12 residues. The V gene's germline CDR1 is MNHEY and CDR2 SVGAGI. Trimming cost V 6 bases and J 5 bases, with 10 bases left between them. Written as DNA, the CDR3 is TGTGCCAGCAGAACAGAGGGTGAGACCCAGTACTTC. It yields the protein CASRTEGETQYF.